The clone carrying this T cell receptor (beta chain) was recorded a few times. Antigen specificity is unknown. These data belong to a study of neoadjuvant anti-PD-1 for oral cavity cancer. Study outcomes and limitations: Treg/Th17 ratio rose with pretreatment blood and fell with post-treatment tumor TCRbeta clonality.

Repertoires were generated with immunoSEQ multiplex PCR, while TCRdb's copy carries only in-frame clones and drops some. The sample carries 55,000 to 80,000 clones, 80% to 90% recorded once. The time point here: after neoadjuvant nivolumab, at surgical resection. Stage II-IVA oral cavity squamous cell carcinoma was new and untreated by systemic or radiation therapy. Trimming at V came to 4 bases and at J to 2 bases, leaving 6 bases not matched to a gene. The CDR3 has 14 amino acids. Germline V gene data show CDR1 as SGHRS and CDR2 as YFSETQ. This chain joins TRBV5-1 and TRBJ2-7; 7 bases are a match to TRBD1. This TCR was recovered from a person aged 40 to 85 with oral cavity squamous cell carcinoma. Specimen: PBMCs, collected after nivolumab (anti-PD-1) treatment. The CDR3 bases are TGCGCCAGCAGCGGAAAGGGGACAGCCTACGAGCAGTACTTC. As protein: CASSGKGTAYEQYF.